This T cell receptor (beta chain) was documented in a study of CD8+CD57+ T cells in acquired aplastic anemia. The patients chosen for sequencing had shown expansion of CD8+CD57+ cells (detected by flow cytometry). TCR beta VDJ and CDR3 were profiled, and genomic DNA was the template. MiXCR, applied by TCRdb to the reads, yields one record per CDR3 protein. The profile shows a few hundred thousand distinct CDR3 sequences, roughly 80% of them singletons. CDR1 and CDR2 from the germline V gene are SGHTA and FQGNSA. There are 13 residues in the CDR3. Points on this clonotype: Relative to the germline gene, one junction end is altered; a read error may explain this.

The chain employs TRBV7-2 and TRBJ1-2; the D gene is possibly TRBD1 (6 bases). Sample: sorted CD4+, CD8+, or CD8+CD57+ T cells (not recorded which) from PBMCs. The TCR was taken from a human donor with aplastic anemia. The CDR3 loop reads CASSLEGGPGKPF. CDR3 nucleotides: TGTGCCAGCAGCTTAGAGGGGGGTCCTGGTAAGCCGTTT.